These 27 T cell receptor beta chains share one sample of origin, sequenced in a study of siplizumab effects on memory and regulatory T cells. These receptors are not linked to any known antigen. Sequencing used immunoSEQ multiplex PCR; TCRdb keeps in-frame clones, though not all of them. The table shows 17,000 or so clones, with 35% to 60% occurring only once. As described, mixed lymphocyte reaction cells underwent coculture at 37°C for a duration of 6 days. Sequencing input: CFSE-low (dividing) CD4+ T cells sorted from an allogeneic mixed lymphocyte reaction. Receptors originate from a human donor in good health; the cells came from an allogeneic mixed lymphocyte reaction.

This clone showed up just a few times. The chain couples TRBV10-3 to TRBJ2-1; TRBD2 is a possible D gene (7 bases). CDR1 and CDR2 from the germline V gene are ENHRY and SYGVKD. Between the trimmed V and J ends, which lost 3 bases and 4 bases, there was a span of 13 bases. CDR3 size: 15 residues. CDR3 sequence: CAISEGLGGYNEQFF. For the CDR3, the DNA is TGTGCCATCAGTGAAGGACTAGGGGGGTACAATGAGCAGTTCTTC.

This clone showed up just a few times. The V gene is TRBV5-1, the J gene TRBJ2-3, with 7 bases aligning to TRBD2. From germline, CDR1 is SGHRS and CDR2 YFSETQ. The V segment lost 7 bases and the J segment 4 bases; nucleotides outside the gene matches: 15. The CDR3 length is 16 residues. CDR3 bases: TGCGCCAGCCGCACCACCACTAGCGCCTCCGCAGATACGCAGTATTTT. Residues: CASRTTTSASADTQYF.

The chain links TRBV4-1 to TRBJ2-5, with D possibly being TRBD2 (6 bases). This CDR3 is built from 15 residues. The germline CDR1 and CDR2 sequences are MGHRA and YSYEKL. Trimming removed 0 bases at V and 4 bases at J, with 12 bases between. Here the CDR3 reads CASSQDGQGGETQYF. CDR3 coding DNA: TGCGCCAGCAGCCAAGATGGCCAGGGAGGAGAGACCCAGTACTTC.

This rearrangement joins TRBV19 to TRBJ2-3; the D gene is possibly TRBD2 (5 bases). CDR3 length equals 14 residues. The germline V and J ends were trimmed by 6 bases and 4 bases, with 14 bases remaining between them. Per the germline V gene, CDR1 is LNHDA and CDR2 is SQIVND (reference sequence). The CDR3 is CASRDSPASDTQYF. DNA for the CDR3: TGTGCCAGTAGGGACTCGCCAGCGTCAGATACGCAGTATTTT.

V is TRBV7-6 and J is TRBJ2-3, with 9 bases that match TRBD1. There are 17 residues in the CDR3. Germline-derived CDR1 and CDR2 are SGHVS and FNYEAQ. The V gene end was trimmed by 5 bases and the J gene end by 3 bases; junction bases not matched to a gene: 12. The CDR3 here is CASSRAGQGIFTDTQYF. CDR3 nucleotide sequence: TGTGCCAGCAGCCGGGCGGGACAGGGAATATTTACAGATACGCAGTATTTT. The whole variable domain, filled in from reference TRBV7-6 and TRBJ2-3, reads GAGVSQSPRYKVTKRGQDVALRCDPISGHVSLYWYRQALGQGPEFLTYFNYEAQQDKSGLPNDRFSAERPEGSISTLTIQRTEQRDSAMYRCASSRAGQGIFTDTQYFGPGTRLTVL.

In its sample, this clone was seen a few times. V gene TRBV7-2 combines with J gene TRBJ2-1, with TRBD2 identical over 7 bases. J was trimmed by 8 bases and V by 3 bases; bases with no gene match: 7. Germline V gene sequence: CDR1 SGHTA, CDR2 FQGNSA. There are 14 residues in the CDR3. CDR3 in DNA: TGTGCCAGCAGCTTGTCGTGGGGAGGGGATGAGCAGTTCTTC. This sequence encodes CASSLSWGGDEQFF.

This clone has a single count. This chain connects TRBV7-9 to TRBJ1-2; D uncertain. The CDR3 runs to 13 residues. V was pared by 2 bases and J by 8 bases, with 12 bases between. Germline V lookup: CDR1 SEHNR, CDR2 FQNEAQ (reference sequence). The CDR3 protein is CASSLTQGFGYTF. CDR3 bases: TGTGCCAGCAGCTTAACGCAAGGGTTCGGCTACACCTTC.

This chain connects TRBV7-2 to TRBJ2-3, with D hard to call. The V end lost 1 base, the J end lost 4 bases, and 3 bases lay between the germline ends. The germline V gene has CDR1 SGHTA and CDR2 FQGNSA. This CDR3 region has 12 residues. The DNA of the CDR3 is TGTGCCAGCAGCTTAGTTCCAGATACGCAGTATTTT. As protein: CASSLVPDTQYF.

The chain recombines TRBV28 with TRBJ2-5; 9 bases line up with TRBD2. V lost 4 bases to trimming and J lost 1 base; unmatched junction nucleotides: 10. This CDR3 contains 17 residues. Looked up from germline, CDR1 is MDHEN and CDR2 is SYDVKM. The CDR3 protein is CASSSGLAATRQETQYF. The CDR3 bases are TGTGCCAGCAGTTCGGGACTAGCAGCGACCCGCCAAGAGACCCAGTACTTC.

This clone came up a few times. This chain uses TRBV7-6 with TRBJ2-7, with D unresolved. Trimming removed 6 bases from V and 2 bases from J, with 11 bases in between. This CDR3 has 13 residues. The germline CDR1 and CDR2 sequences are SGHVS and FNYEAQ. The CDR3 DNA sequence: TGTGCCAGCAGTCAAGGTCATGCCTACGAGCAGTACTTC. Translated: CASSQGHAYEQYF.

The chain uses TRBV7-2 and TRBJ2-5; 7 bases agree with TRBD1. The CDR3 totals 14 residues. Germline values: CDR1 SGHTA, CDR2 FQGNSA. The J segment lost 8 bases and the V segment lost 4 bases, leaving 10 bases of the junction unmatched. CDR3: CASSSTRQGGTQYF. CDR3 coding DNA: TGTGCCAGCAGCTCTACGAGACAGGGTGGCACCCAGTACTTC. Full variable domain (rest looked up from reference TRBV7-2 and TRBJ2-5): GAGVSQSPSNKVTEKGKDVELRCDPISGHTALYWYRQSLGQGLEFLIYFQGNSAPDKSGLPSDRFSAERTGGSVSTLTIQRTQQEDSAVYLCASSSTRQGGTQYFGPGTRLLVL.

In its sample, this clone was seen a few times. The V call is TRBV30, the J call TRBJ2-5, with D perhaps assigned TRBD1 or TRBD2 (5 bases each). The CDR3 is 15 residues long. Germline V lookup: CDR1 GTSNPN, CDR2 SVGIG (reference sequence). Trimming left V 2 bases short and J 5 bases short, with 18 bases between. In nucleotides, the CDR3 is TGTGCCTGGAGTTTCGATTGGGGTAGGGACGAGACCCAGTACTTC. This sequence encodes CAWSFDWGRDETQYF. Full variable domain (outside the CDR3, taken from reference TRBV30 and TRBJ2-5): SQTIHQWPATLVQPVGSPLSLECTVEGTSNPNLYWYRQAAGRGLQLLFYSVGIGQISSEVPQNLSASRPQDRQFILSSKKLLLSDSGFYLCAWSFDWGRDETQYFGPGTRLLVL.

This clone has a handful of counts. The chain joins TRBV12-5 to TRBJ2-1; D is ambiguous. The CDR3 totals 9 residues. CDR1 LGHNT and CDR2 FRNRAP come from the germline V gene. V gave up 8 bases and J gave up 8 bases, with 4 bases separating them. The chain's CDR3 is CASLYEQFF. CDR3 coding DNA: TGTGCTAGTCTGTATGAGCAGTTCTTC.

The V and J genes are TRBV19 and TRBJ2-5, with TRBD2 matching over 12 bases. V shed 5 bases and J 7 bases; nucleotides not matched to a gene: 5. The V gene's germline CDR1 is LNHDA and CDR2 SQIVND (reference sequence). The CDR3 totals 14 residues. This CDR3 is CASSSGTSGLTQYF. The CDR3 region has the DNA TGTGCCAGTAGTTCCGGGACTAGCGGGTTGACCCAGTACTTC.

The rearrangement joins TRBV7-2 to TRBJ1-2; maybe TRBD1 (5 bases). Germline-derived CDR1 and CDR2 are SGHTA and FQGNSA. The CDR3 has 15 residues. V lost 7 bases and J 4 bases, leaving 19 bases between the germline ends. In DNA, the CDR3 is TGTGCCAGCACCGAAAACAGGCTAAGCTCCTATGGCTACACCTTC. This encodes CASTENRLSSYGYTF.

Judged by abundance, this clone is medium-sized. This chain uses TRBV4-1 with TRBJ2-7, with 8 bases aligning to TRBD1. The germline CDR1 and CDR2 sequences are MGHRA and YSYEKL. The CDR3 contains 14 residues. V trimming: 0 bases; J trimming: 6 bases; junction bases outside the gene matches: 4. CDR3 DNA sequence: TGCGCCAGCAGCCAAGATCGAACAGGGGGCGAGCAGTACTTC. It codes for CASSQDRTGGEQYF.

This chain uses TRBV18 with TRBJ2-5; a weak D match, TRBD1 (6 bases). V lost 1 base to trimming and J lost 5 bases, with 14 bases between them. The CDR3 is 15 residues long. CDR1 and CDR2 (germline): KGHSH, LQKENI. CDR3 loop: CASSPLTGRGETQYF. CDR3 DNA: TGTGCCAGCTCACCACTTACAGGGCGAGGGGAGACCCAGTACTTC.

This clone is medium-sized within its sample. J is TRBJ1-6 and V is TRBV6-5; 7 bases are a match to TRBD1. This CDR3 is built from 16 residues. Germline CDR1 reads MNHEY; CDR2 reads SVGAGI. V lost 4 bases, J lost 6 bases, and 9 bases stayed unmatched. CDR3 sequence: CASSSRTGAPNSPLHF. Written as DNA, the CDR3 is TGTGCCAGCAGTTCTCGAACAGGGGCTCCTAATTCACCCCTCCACTTT.

In its sample, this clone was seen once. The chain combines TRBV6-1 with TRBJ2-6; possible D gene TRBD2, 7 bases. Germline CDR1 is MNHNS and CDR2 is SASEGT. The length of the CDR3 is 17 residues. The V end lost 0 bases, the J end lost 10 bases, and 19 bases lay between the germline ends. CDR3 in amino acids: CASSEALRTEGGNVLTF. CDR3 nucleotides: TGTGCCAGCAGTGAAGCGTTGAGGACAGAGGGGGGGAACGTCCTGACTTTC.

In its sample, this clone was seen once. The CDR3: CASSLEIAGAITDTQYF. The CDR3 coding sequence is TGTGCCAGCAGCCTCGAGATAGCGGGGGCCATCACAGATACGCAGTATTTT. The V and J genes are TRBV4-2 and TRBJ2-3, with TRBD2 matching over 9 bases. Germline lookup yields CDR1 LGHNA and CDR2 YNFKEQ. The CDR3 is 17 residues long. V was pared by 4 bases and J by 2 bases, with 10 bases of the junction left unmatched.

The sample holds a few counts of this clone. Other DNA sequences within the sample encode an identical CDR3. The V and J genes are TRBV5-1 and TRBJ2-2, with 7 bases matching TRBD1. CDR3 length equals 14 residues. Looked up from germline, CDR1 is SGHRS and CDR2 is YFSETQ. J was trimmed by 6 bases and V by 4 bases; bases with no gene match: 6. This CDR3 reads CASSRNRGAGELFF. CDR3 in DNA: TGCGCCAGCAGCCGAAACAGGGGCGCCGGGGAGCTGTTTTTT.

The chain is built from TRBV11-2 and TRBJ2-1, with D maybe TRBD1 (6 bases). The length of the CDR3 is 14 residues. The germline gives CDR1 SGHAT, CDR2 FQNNGV. V was shortened by 2 bases and J by 7 bases, with 12 bases between the two germline ends. The CDR3 spells CASSLNRVLNEQFF. The CDR3 region has the DNA TGTGCCAGCAGCTTAAACAGGGTCTTGAATGAGCAGTTCTTC.

This chain uses TRBV13 with TRBJ1-1; the D is unclear. V was clipped by 1 base and J by 10 bases, with 10 bases between them. The length of the CDR3 is 12 residues. CDR1 is PRHDT, CDR2 FYEKMQ, per germline (reference sequence). The CDR3 nucleotides are TGTGCCAGCAGCTTAGTTGGCCGGGGAGCTTTCTTT. Its translation is CASSLVGRGAFF.

This chain uses TRBV5-6 with TRBJ1-6; D is undetermined. Looked up from germline, CDR1 is SGHDT and CDR2 is YYEEEE. The germline V and J ends were trimmed by 1 base and 9 bases, with 11 bases remaining between them. This CDR3 has 14 amino acids. The CDR3 bases are TGTGCCAGCAGCTTGTATGGGTTTTCTTCACCCCTCCACTTT. Its translation: CASSLYGFSSPLHF.

This clone was picked up a small number of times. The chain is built from TRBV30 and TRBJ1-1; tentatively, D is TRBD1 (6 bases). The germline gives CDR1 GTSNPN, CDR2 SVGIG (reference sequence). The CDR3 is made up of 12 amino acids. V lost 3 bases to trimming and J lost 8 bases, with 13 bases between them. CDR3 protein: CAWRSRTAEAFF. In DNA, the CDR3 is TGTGCCTGGAGATCGAGGACAGCGGAAGCTTTCTTT. Using reference TRBV30 and TRBJ1-1 for the parts outside the CDR3, the full variable domain is SQTIHQWPATLVQPVGSPLSLECTVEGTSNPNLYWYRQAAGRGLQLLFYSVGIGQISSEVPQNLSASRPQDRQFILSSKKLLLSDSGFYLCAWRSRTAEAFFGQGTRLTVV.

Only a few counts were recorded for this clone. The rearrangement links TRBV29-1 to TRBJ2-1; D might be TRBD1 or TRBD2, each matching 5 bases. The germline V gene has CDR1 SQVTM and CDR2 ANQGSEA. The CDR3 covers 13 residues. Trimming shortened V by 4 bases and J by 2 bases, and 9 bases separated the two germline ends. DNA of the CDR3: TGCAGCGTTGGCCAGGGACCCTACAATGAGCAGTTCTTC. It encodes CSVGQGPYNEQFF.

Concerning this clone: The junction shows a germline mismatch at one end, possibly a read error. The V and J genes are TRBV29-1 and TRBJ2-7, with D perhaps TRBD1 (6 bases). There are 14 residues in the CDR3. CDR1 is SQVTM and CDR2 is ANQGSEA in the germline V gene. CDR3 sequence: CSEARDTGAYKQYF. CDR3 nucleotide sequence: TGCAGCGAGGCTCGGGACACAGGAGCCTACAAGCAGTACTTC.